This TCR beta chain stems from a study of cytomegalovirus exposure and HLA in healthy donors. Study outcomes and limitations: Most likely, a cluster of highly shared sequence variants arose as a sequencing artifact. Cytomegalovirus-associated TCR beta chains were listed, numbering 150 to 200.

Use of 60 Vbeta and 13 Jbeta primers characterized the PCR. Measured with immunoSEQ multiplex PCR; TCRdb has only the in-frame clones, and not every one. Of about 100,000 clones in the sample, around 80% were seen once. Details on this clone: Its antigen is not known.

The germline gives CDR1 SNHLY, CDR2 FYNNEI. V lost 4 bases, J lost 7 bases, and 4 bases stayed unmatched. The CDR3 is 13 residues long. Sequencing used PBMCs. The chain has TRBV2 and TRBJ2-4; 7 bases fit TRBD1. The receptor comes from a female donor in good health and CMV-seropositive. CDR3 coding DNA: TGTGCCAGCAGTGGACAGGGTGGGAACATTCAGTACTTC. It translates to CASSGQGGNIQYF.